The 19 T cell receptor beta chains below were found in one sample sequenced in a study of T-cell reconstitution after alpha-beta-depleted transplantation in children. For TCRbeta, the library was prepared with unique molecular identifiers. From the PCR reads, TCRdb called clonotypes with MiXCR, one entry per CDR3 protein. The profile shows hundreds of thousands of distinct CDR3 sequences, 15% to 20% of them singletons. The sample in question was PBMCs, mostly from graft donor cells, obtained 360 days after TCRalphabeta/CD19-depleted stem cell transplant. All receptors derive from a male patient between 2 and 15 years old who had a stem cell transplant for acute lymphoblastic leukemia, so the T cells may come from the graft donor.

The sample holds a few counts of this clonotype. The chain is built from TRBV7-9 and TRBJ2-7, with D unclear. The V and J ends lost 5 bases and 1 base respectively, with 12 bases between them. The CDR3 consists of 14 residues. CDR1 and CDR2 from the germline V gene are SEHNR and FQNEAQ (reference sequence). The CDR3 loop reads CASSPYDGSYEQYF. CDR3 in DNA: TGTGCCAGCAGCCCTTACGACGGATCCTACGAGCAGTACTTC.

The V call is TRBV11-2, the J call TRBJ2-7, with D perhaps TRBD2 (6 bases). The CDR3 runs 19 residues. The V end was cut by 1 base, the J end by 0 bases, with 22 bases between. Germline V gene sequence: CDR1 SGHAT, CDR2 FQNNGV. The CDR3 bases are TGTGCCAGCAGCTTAGGGAGAATGTTGGGGGGACCAAACTCCTACGAGCAGTACTTC. This sequence encodes CASSLGRMLGGPNSYEQYF.

V gene TRBV6-5 combines with J gene TRBJ2-5; D gene uncertain. Germline V lookup: CDR1 MNHEY, CDR2 SVGAGI. V shed 2 bases and J shed 5 bases, with 15 bases lying between them. The length of the CDR3 is 15 residues. The CDR3 protein is CASSYAQELGETQYF. CDR3 nucleotide sequence: TGTGCCAGCAGTTACGCTCAGGAGTTAGGGGAGACCCAGTACTTC.

Comment on this clonotype: Relative to the germline gene, one junction end is altered; a read error may explain this. The J gene is TRBJ2-1, the V gene TRBV7-9; D call uncertain. The CDR3 loop spans 11 amino acids. Germline V gene sequence: CDR1 SEHNR, CDR2 FQNEAQ (reference sequence). The CDR3 loop reads CASSLSGPWHF. CDR3 in DNA: TGTGCCAGCAGCCTCTCAGGCCCATGGCACTTC.

This clonotype was recorded a few times. The chain is built from TRBV5-1 and TRBJ2-7; 9 bases agree with TRBD1. The CDR3 spans 16 residues. The ends lost 2 bases at V and 6 bases at J; junction bases unmatched: 12. Germline V gene data show CDR1 as SGHRS and CDR2 as YFSETQ. Here the CDR3 DNA reads TGCGCCAGCAGCTTCAGCGGACAGGGGTGGGGTGGCGAGCAGTACTTC. This codes for CASSFSGQGWGGEQYF.

This clonotype was seen repeatedly, ten times or more. The chain employs TRBV12-3 or TRBV12-4 and TRBJ2-1; 8 bases map to TRBD2. V trimming: 5 bases; J trimming: 3 bases; junction bases outside the gene matches: 3. The CDR3 totals 14 residues. CDR3 DNA sequence: TGTGCCAGCAGTAGGACTAGCAGCTACAATGAGCAGTTCTTC. Protein product: CASSRTSSYNEQFF.

The chain is built from TRBV29-1 and TRBJ2-7; 11 bases match TRBD2. Germline CDR1 reads SQVTM; CDR2 reads ANQGSEA. The CDR3 has 15 residues. Losses at the gene ends were 2 bases for V and 2 bases for J; bases not matched to a gene: 5. CDR3 DNA sequence: TGCAGCGTTGAACTAGCGGGAGGCCAGACCTACGAGCAGTACTTC. It specifies CSVELAGGQTYEQYF.

The count of this clonotype is one. This may arise from a read error, as a much more abundant clone is one base away. This chain uses TRBV7-8 with TRBJ2-7; TRBD2 matches 12 bases. Germline trimming cut 1 base from V and 4 bases from J; bases unmatched to any gene: 11. The CDR3 extends over 18 amino acids. Germline V gene sequence: CDR1 SGHVS, CDR2 FQNEAQ. In DNA, the CDR3 is TGTGCCAGCAGCTTAGGAGTGGCGACTAGCGGGAGTTTTTACGAGCAGTACTTC. It yields the protein CASSLGVATSGSFYEQYF.

The chain employs TRBV7-9 and TRBJ1-1; tentatively, D is TRBD1 (5 bases). The CDR3 spans 14 residues. CDR1 is SEHNR, CDR2 FQNEAQ, per germline (reference sequence). Trimming left V 5 bases short and J 4 bases short, with 14 bases between. The CDR3 reads CASSGAQGITEAFF. The CDR3 coding sequence is TGTGCCAGCAGCGGTGCGCAGGGTATCACTGAAGCTTTCTTT.

V is TRBV2 and J is TRBJ2-5; the D gene is possibly TRBD1 (5 bases). The CDR3 loop spans 15 amino acids. Trimming removed 6 bases at V and 5 bases at J, with 19 bases between. Germline-derived CDR1 and CDR2 are SNHLY and FYNNEI. Here the CDR3 reads CASRVGPGRAETQYF. CDR3 bases: TGTGCCAGCAGGGTGGGGCCAGGGCGAGCGGAGACCCAGTACTTC.

This clonotype has at least ten counts. The V gene is TRBV6-2 or TRBV6-3, the J gene TRBJ2-1; 9 nucleotides agree with TRBD2. Germline CDR1 is MNHEY and CDR2 is SVGEGT. The CDR3 has 17 residues. Losses at the gene ends were 5 bases for V and 4 bases for J; bases not matched to a gene: 12. The CDR3 DNA is TGTGCCAGCAGTCCCTTAGGGATCCTAGCGGGGTACAATGAGCAGTTCTTC. Amino acid sequence: CASSPLGILAGYNEQFF.

The chain recombines TRBV12-3 or TRBV12-4 with TRBJ2-3, with a possible D match to TRBD2 (6 bases). Trimming left V 3 bases short and J 0 bases short, with 10 bases between. The CDR3 loop spans 15 amino acids. The CDR3 reads CASSFAGLSTDTQYF. CDR3 DNA: TGTGCCAGCAGTTTTGCGGGGCTAAGCACAGATACGCAGTATTTT.

V gene TRBV24-1 combines with J gene TRBJ2-1, with 11 bases matching TRBD2. The germline gives CDR1 KGHDR, CDR2 SFDVKD. The CDR3 contains 14 residues. Losses at the gene ends were 6 bases for V and 7 bases for J; bases not matched to a gene: 4. CDR3 loop: CATSTSGSRNEQFF. CDR3 bases: TGTGCCACCAGTACTAGCGGGAGTCGGAATGAGCAGTTCTTC.

This clonotype has ten or more counts. The chain joins TRBV29-1 to TRBJ2-2; the match to TRBD2 covers 10 bases. The ends lost 5 bases at V and 5 bases at J; junction bases unmatched: 5. This CDR3 is 14 amino acids long. Germline CDR1 is SQVTM and CDR2 is ANQGSEA. The CDR3 nucleotides read TGCAGCGTTAGGGCTAGCGGGGGAACCGGGGAGCTGTTTTTT. Translated, it gives CSVRASGGTGELFF.

The V gene is TRBV29-1, the J gene TRBJ1-1; D ambiguous. The CDR3 covers 12 residues. Germline CDR1 reads SQVTM; CDR2 reads ANQGSEA. The V gene lost 5 bases and the J gene lost 5 bases, with 12 bases spanning the gap. The CDR3, as DNA: TGCAGCGTTCGGGGATCGATTACTGAAGCTTTCTTT. Translation: CSVRGSITEAFF.

This clonotype was found a few times. This rearrangement joins TRBV6-6 to TRBJ1-5; D unclear. The CDR3 runs 13 residues. Germline V gives CDR1 MNHNY, CDR2 SVGAGI (reference sequence). Trimming shortened V by 2 bases and J by 5 bases, and 7 bases separated the two germline ends. CDR3 loop: CASSYRRDQPQHF. DNA for the CDR3: TGTGCCAGCAGTTACCGTCGGGATCAGCCCCAGCATTTT.

This clonotype has just a few counts. The chain carries TRBV29-1 and TRBJ1-2, with D hard to call. CDR1 and CDR2 from the germline V gene are SQVTM and ANQGSEA. The CDR3 runs 14 residues. V was cut by 7 bases and J by 4 bases, with 19 bases left in between. The CDR3 DNA sequence: TGCAGCGCCGCCCCGGCAGGAAGGTCCTATGGCTACACCTTC. Translated: CSAAPAGRSYGYTF.

This clonotype was counted only a few times. V usage is TRBV15 and J usage is TRBJ1-2, with D maybe TRBD1 (6 bases). The germline V gene has CDR1 LNHNV and CDR2 YYDKDF (reference sequence). The germline V and J ends were trimmed by 2 bases and 3 bases, with 10 bases remaining between them. The CDR3 covers 14 residues. The CDR3 is CATSRIRGDYGYTF. The CDR3 nucleotides are TGTGCCACCAGCAGAATCAGGGGCGACTATGGCTACACCTTC.

The V call is TRBV11-2, the J call TRBJ2-1; the D is unclear. This CDR3 is 19 amino acids long. Trimming stripped 3 bases from V and 6 bases from J, with 27 bases between. From germline, CDR1 is SGHAT and CDR2 FQNNGV. The CDR3 region is CASSFGLILIPDQSNEQFF. As DNA, the CDR3 is TGTGCCAGCAGCTTCGGGTTGATCCTTATACCAGACCAGTCCAATGAGCAGTTCTTC.